This T cell receptor (beta chain) derives from a study of blood T cell repertoires in COVID-19. Germline lookup yields CDR1 MDHEN and CDR2 SYDVKM. V was clipped by 5 bases and J by 1 base, with 12 bases between them. CDR3 length: 15 amino acids. Some clones are missing from TCRdb's copy, which holds only in-frame ones; the method was immunoSEQ multiplex PCR. The sample comprises 20,000 to 25,000 clones, around nine tenths of which are singletons, and less than 9% rests with the top ten. The TCR was taken from a human donor in a cohort sampled during active COVID-19. Sequenced material: peripheral blood. The genes are TRBV28 and TRBJ2-1, with TRBD1 as a possible D gene (6 bases). The chain's CDR3 is CASSPGTSSYNEQFF. The CDR3 DNA follows: TGTGCCAGCAGTCCCGGGACATCATCCTACAATGAGCAGTTCTTC. The full variable domain, in which reference TRBV28 and TRBJ2-1 provide the parts outside the CDR3, is DVKVTQSSRYLVKRTGEKVFLECVQDMDHENMFWYRQDPGLGLRLIYFSYDVKMKEKGDIPEGYSVSREKKERFSLILESASTNQTSMYLCASSPGTSSYNEQFFGPGTRLTVL.